This paragraph covers one T cell receptor (beta chain) sequence. The antigen remains undetermined. The PCR had 60 Vbeta and 13 Jbeta primers. Assay: immunoSEQ multiplex PCR; the TCRdb copy retains only in-frame clones and omits some. The sample has about 130,000 clones, 74% seen once. These data originate in a study of cytomegalovirus exposure and HLA in healthy donors. Study-wide results and limits: The study flagged some 180 TCR beta chains as cytomegalovirus-associated.

Trimming removed 6 bases from V and 7 bases from J; junction bases left unmatched: 4. CDR3 length equals 13 residues. Germline V gives CDR1 MRHNA, CDR2 SNTAGT. The sequence came from a woman between 45 and 65 years old in good health and CMV-seropositive. J is TRBJ2-1 and V is TRBV6-4; 9 bases line up with TRBD2. Sequencing was carried out using PBMCs. For the CDR3, the DNA is TGTGCCAGCAGCCCTGGACTAGCGAATGAGCAGTTCTTC. Amino acids: CASSPGLANEQFF.